The 27 T cell receptor beta chains in this list originate from one sample, sequenced in a study of shared clonotypes between healthy human individuals. This table comes from immunoSEQ multiplex PCR, and its TCRdb copy is limited to in-frame clones, with some not included. The table includes over a million clones, roughly 95% detected once. The sample comprised naive CD4+ T cells sorted from blood. Subset denoted: CD45RA+ positively selected. The receptor set was obtained from a man aged 30-40 years in good health.

This clone has just one count. This rearrangement joins TRBV5-1 to TRBJ2-7, with TRBD2 identical over 14 bases. In germline, CDR1 is SGHRS, CDR2 YFSETQ. The length of the CDR3 is 17 residues. V shed 5 bases and J 0 bases; nucleotides not matched to a gene: 7. Here the CDR3 reads CASSPTSGRASSYEQYF. The DNA for the CDR3 is TGCGCCAGCAGTCCGACTAGCGGGAGGGCAAGCTCCTACGAGCAGTACTTC. Based on the CDR3 plus reference TRBV5-1 and TRBJ2-7, the full variable domain is KAGVTQTPRYLIKTRGQQVTLSCSPISGHRSVSWYQQTPGQGLQFLFEYFSETQRNKGNFPGRFSGRQFSNSRSEMNVSTLELGDSALYLCASSPTSGRASSYEQYFGPGTRLTVT.

This rearrangement joins TRBV10-3 to TRBJ1-1; D is uncertain. Deletions cut 3 bases from V and 5 bases from J, with 13 bases between. In germline, CDR1 is ENHRY, CDR2 SYGVKD. The CDR3 has 14 amino acids. In nucleotides, the CDR3 is TGTGCCATCAGTGAAGCGGCAGCGAGTACTGAAGCTTTCTTT. Its translation is CAISEAAASTEAFF.

Only one count was recorded for this clone. The chain uses TRBV11-2 and TRBJ2-4, with D maybe TRBD1 (5 bases). This CDR3 spans 14 amino acids. V was cut by 4 bases and J by 3 bases, with 10 bases left in between. The V gene's germline CDR1 is SGHAT and CDR2 FQNNGV. CDR3 sequence reads: CASSSARGKNIQYF. The CDR3 region has the DNA TGTGCCAGCAGCTCAGCAAGGGGCAAAAACATTCAGTACTTC.

The rearrangement uses TRBV5-1 and TRBJ2-1; TRBD2 agrees at 8 bases. Germline V gene sequence: CDR1 SGHRS, CDR2 YFSETQ. With 4 bases clipped from V and 0 bases from J, the junction kept 6 bases outside the gene matches. The CDR3 loop spans 16 amino acids. The CDR3 DNA follows: TGCGCCAGCAGCGTAACTAGCGGAAGCTCCTACAATGAGCAGTTCTTC. Translating it yields CASSVTSGSSYNEQFF.

This clone was seen a few times. The chain employs TRBV6-5 and TRBJ1-2; a weak D match, TRBD1 (6 bases). Germline values: CDR1 MNHEY, CDR2 SVGAGI. Deletions cut 0 bases from V and 6 bases from J, with 11 bases between. The CDR3 has 14 residues. CDR3 DNA sequence: TGTGCCAGCAGTTACTCCAACAGGGCCGATGGCTACACCTTC. The encoded protein is CASSYSNRADGYTF.

This chain connects TRBV11-2 to TRBJ2-4; TRBD2 matches at 7 bases. Trimming cost V 5 bases and J 9 bases; bases outside gene matches: 10. The CDR3 is 14 residues long. Germline V lookup: CDR1 SGHAT, CDR2 FQNNGV. The CDR3 here is CASSATSQEGIQYF. Here the CDR3 DNA reads TGTGCCAGCAGCGCGACTAGCCAGGAGGGCATTCAGTACTTC.

This clone was counted once. V usage is TRBV18 and J usage is TRBJ1-2; a possible D gene is TRBD1 (5 bases). V was trimmed by 1 base and J by 0 bases, leaving 9 bases between them. The CDR3 has 15 residues. In germline, CDR1 is KGHSH, CDR2 LQKENI. CDR3 nucleotide sequence: TGTGCCAGCTCACCACGAGAGGGGTCTAACTATGGCTACACCTTC. This encodes CASSPREGSNYGYTF.

The rearrangement joins TRBV18 to TRBJ2-7, with 8 bases that match TRBD1. The germline V gene encodes CDR1 KGHSH and CDR2 LQKENI. The CDR3 is 15 amino acids. V lost 2 bases and J lost 7; bases outside the gene matches: 10. CDR3: CASSPTGTGSNEQYF. The CDR3 DNA follows: TGTGCCAGCTCACCAACCGGGACAGGCTCTAATGAGCAGTACTTC.

The chain carries TRBV27 and TRBJ1-5; D call uncertain. The CDR3 spans 14 residues. The germline V gene encodes CDR1 MNHEY and CDR2 SMNVEV (reference sequence). The V end was cut by 3 bases, the J end by 7 bases, with 13 bases between. The CDR3 region has the DNA TGTGCCAGCAGTTTCTTGGGCGACCTGCAGCCCCAGCATTTT. Translated: CASSFLGDLQPQHF.

The gene calls are TRBV5-8 and TRBJ1-2; the D is unclear. CDR3 length: 16 residues. Trimming shortened V by 2 bases and J by 0 bases, and 14 bases separated the two germline ends. Germline lookup yields CDR1 SGHTS and CDR2 YDEGEE. CDR3 protein: CASSFRSLAANYGYTF. The DNA of the CDR3 is TGTGCCAGCAGCTTTCGTTCCCTCGCAGCTAACTATGGCTACACCTTC. The whole variable domain, filled in from reference TRBV5-8 and TRBJ1-2, reads EAGVTQSPTHLIKTRGQQATLRCSPISGHTSVYWYQQALGLGLQFLLWYDEGEERNRGNFPPRFSGRQFPNYSSELNVNALELEDSALYLCASSFRSLAANYGYTFGSGTRLTVV.

This clone was seen once. The rearrangement joins TRBV5-1 to TRBJ1-2, with a weak D call TRBD1 (6 bases). This CDR3 region has 15 residues. Trimming shortened V by 2 bases and J by 0 bases, and 11 bases separated the two germline ends. Germline V gives CDR1 SGHRS, CDR2 YFSETQ. The CDR3 DNA reads as TGCGCCAGCAGCTTCGGACAGTCGCCTAACTATGGCTACACCTTC. Protein product: CASSFGQSPNYGYTF.

The V gene is TRBV27, the J gene TRBJ2-7, with 8 positions matching TRBD2. V shed 2 bases and J 7 bases; nucleotides not matched to a gene: 4. CDR1 is MNHEY and CDR2 is SMNVEV in the germline V gene (reference sequence). The CDR3 loop spans 13 amino acids. DNA for the CDR3: TGTGCCAGCAGTTTACGGGGGGGGGCGGAGCAGTACTTC. It encodes CASSLRGGAEQYF.

V and J are TRBV2 and TRBJ2-7; TRBD2 agrees at 10 bases. CDR1 is SNHLY and CDR2 is FYNNEI in the germline V gene. V trimming: 6 bases; J trimming: 4 bases; junction bases outside the gene matches: 6. This CDR3 has 14 amino acids. The CDR3 DNA reads TGTGCCAGCAGAGATAGCGGGAGGTTGTACGAGCAGTACTTC. Its protein is CASRDSGRLYEQYF.

The chain uses TRBV28 and TRBJ2-7, with 9 nucleotides matching TRBD2. V lost 5 bases and J lost 3; bases outside the gene matches: 2. In germline, CDR1 is MDHEN, CDR2 SYDVKM. The CDR3 consists of 13 residues. Written as DNA, the CDR3 is TGTGCCAGCAGTGGACTAGCGTTCTACGAGCAGTACTTC. Protein: CASSGLAFYEQYF.

The V and J genes are TRBV9 and TRBJ2-5, with 10 bases lining up with TRBD2. Germline CDR1 is SGDLS and CDR2 is YYNGEE. The CDR3 runs 16 residues. J lost 5 bases, V lost 0 bases, and 7 bases had no gene match. CDR3 residues: CASSVGAGGSVETQYF. The CDR3 region has the DNA TGTGCCAGCAGCGTAGGAGCGGGAGGGTCGGTGGAGACCCAGTACTTC.

The V gene is TRBV15, the J gene TRBJ2-1; the D is unclear. The CDR3 extends over 13 amino acids. Per the germline V gene, CDR1 is LNHNV and CDR2 is YYDKDF (reference sequence). Trimming pared 1 base from V and 10 bases from J, leaving 11 bases between. The CDR3 spells CATSRVIVGEQFF. The CDR3, as DNA: TGTGCCACCAGCAGAGTCATTGTCGGAGAGCAGTTCTTC. Full variable domain (rest looked up from reference TRBV15 and TRBJ2-1): DAMVIQNPRYQVTQFGKPVTLSCSQTLNHNVMYWYQQKSSQAPKLLFHYYDKDFNNEADTPDNFQSRRPNTSFCFLDIRSPGLGDTAMYLCATSRVIVGEQFFGPGTRLTVL.

This clone was recorded once. The chain has TRBV6-1 and TRBJ2-7; D remains ambiguous. Germline V gene lookup returns CDR1 MNHNS and CDR2 SASEGT. The CDR3 is 14 residues long. V gave up 4 bases and J gave up 7 bases, with 17 bases separating them. The CDR3: CASSAIPSAWEQYF. CDR3 nucleotide sequence: TGTGCCAGCAGTGCGATCCCCTCAGCGTGGGAGCAGTACTTC.

The CDR3, as DNA: TGCGCCAGCAGCGGGCTAGCGGGAGGCCAAAGCTCCTACAATGAGCAGTTCTTC. It specifies CASSGLAGGQSSYNEQFF. This sequence joins TRBV5-1 and TRBJ2-1; TRBD2 aligns across 11 bases. J gave up 0 bases and V 4 bases, and 9 bases lay outside the gene matches. Germline values: CDR1 SGHRS, CDR2 YFSETQ. The CDR3 is 18 amino acids. Full variable domain (rest looked up from reference TRBV5-1 and TRBJ2-1): KAGVTQTPRYLIKTRGQQVTLSCSPISGHRSVSWYQQTPGQGLQFLFEYFSETQRNKGNFPGRFSGRQFSNSRSEMNVSTLELGDSALYLCASSGLAGGQSSYNEQFFGPGTRLTVL.

The CDR3 nucleotides read TGTGCCAGCAGTGAAGGTCTTGGACTAGCGGGAGCGGAGCAGTTCTTC. The encoded protein is CASSEGLGLAGAEQFF. The J gene is TRBJ2-1, the V gene TRBV2; TRBD2 matches at 13 bases. Trimming cost V 1 base and J 10 bases; bases outside gene matches: 7. This CDR3 comprises 16 residues. The germline V gene encodes CDR1 SNHLY and CDR2 FYNNEI.

This chain connects TRBV11-2 to TRBJ2-2, with D possibly being TRBD2 (5 bases). The CDR3 spans 16 residues. In germline, CDR1 is SGHAT, CDR2 FQNNGV. The V gene lost 2 bases and the J gene lost 3 bases, with 13 bases spanning the gap. The CDR3 coding sequence is TGTGCCAGCAGCTTACGTCGAGGGAGCGACACCGGGGAGCTGTTTTTT. This translates into CASSLRRGSDTGELFF.

To note about this clone: The sample has other DNA sequences that encode this CDR3 too. This chain connects TRBV18 to TRBJ2-3; 10 nucleotides align to TRBD2. The V segment lost 3 bases and the J segment 1 base; nucleotides outside the gene matches: 4. This CDR3 is built from 16 residues. Germline loops: CDR1 KGHSH, CDR2 LQKENI. The CDR3, as DNA: TGTGCCAGCTCACCCCTAGCGGGAGCTGGCACAGATACGCAGTATTTT. Translating it yields CASSPLAGAGTDTQYF.

Notes on this clone: The sample carries other DNA sequences with the same CDR3. The rearrangement joins TRBV18 to TRBJ1-4, with a possible D match to TRBD1 (5 bases). CDR1 is KGHSH, CDR2 LQKENI, per germline. The V gene lost 3 bases and the J gene lost 0 bases, with 8 bases spanning the gap. This CDR3 comprises 15 residues. In DNA form, the CDR3 reads TGTGCCAGCTCACCGCAGACAGCAACTAATGAAAAACTGTTTTTT. It yields the protein CASSPQTATNEKLFF.

As regards this clone: The sample holds other DNA sequences that translate to the same CDR3. The V gene is TRBV7-6, the J gene TRBJ2-7, with TRBD1 matching 8 bases. V lost 1 base, J lost 6 bases, and 5 bases stayed unmatched. This CDR3 is 14 amino acids long. Germline V gene data show CDR1 as SGHVS and CDR2 as FNYEAQ. CDR3 protein: CASSLVQGAGEQYF. CDR3 sequence (DNA): TGTGCCAGCAGCTTAGTTCAGGGGGCTGGCGAGCAGTACTTC.

The chain joins TRBV10-1 to TRBJ2-1; either TRBD1 or TRBD2 may supply D (5 bases each). Germline loops: CDR1 WNHNN, CDR2 SYGVQD (reference sequence). V was shortened by 0 bases and J by 6 bases, with 6 bases between the two germline ends. The CDR3 has 13 residues. DNA for the CDR3: TGCGCCAGCAGTGAGTCGGGGGTCAATGAGCAGTTCTTC. Amino acid sequence: CASSESGVNEQFF.

The V gene is TRBV5-4, the J gene TRBJ2-1; 8 bases fit TRBD1. CDR1 is SGHNT, CDR2 YYREEE, per germline (reference sequence). V lost 3 bases, J lost 5 bases, and 7 bases stayed unmatched. CDR3 size: 15 residues. The CDR3 bases are TGTGCCAGCAGCTCCGGGGACAGGCTCCACAATGAGCAGTTCTTC. Its translation is CASSSGDRLHNEQFF. The variable domain in full, completed from reference TRBV5-4 and TRBJ2-1, reads ETGVTQSPTHLIKTRGQQVTLRCSSQSGHNTVSWYQQALGQGPQFIFQYYREEENGRGNFPPRFSGLQFPNYSSELNVNALELDDSALYLCASSSGDRLHNEQFFGPGTRLTVL.

This CDR3 is CASSLALRNYGYTF. The CDR3 nucleotides are TGTGCCAGCAGCTTAGCGCTGCGCAACTATGGCTACACCTTC. The chain recombines TRBV7-2 with TRBJ1-2; D unclear. V dropped 0 bases and J dropped 2 bases, with 7 bases sitting between them. This CDR3 contains 14 residues. Germline CDR1 is SGHTA and CDR2 is FQGNSA.

The chain combines TRBV27 with TRBJ2-1, with 13 bases identical to TRBD2. There are 17 residues in the CDR3. CDR1 is MNHEY and CDR2 is SMNVEV in the germline V gene (reference sequence). The ends lost 8 bases at V and 4 bases at J; junction bases unmatched: 11. This CDR3 reads CASSLGLAGAGYNEQFF. In nucleotides, the CDR3 is TGTGCCAGCTCCCTCGGACTAGCGGGAGCGGGTTACAATGAGCAGTTCTTC.